Only a few counts were recorded for the clone carrying this TCR beta chain. Its antigen is currently unknown. This entry comes from a study of OX40 agonist ivuxolimab in advanced cancers. Across the study: Three patients responded partially, comprising one with hepatocellular carcinoma and two with cutaneous melanoma. Study observations and caveats: CD4+ and CD8+ T cells in blood underwent clonal expansion by week 6 at 0.1 to 3.0 mg/kg.

Sequencing used immunoSEQ multiplex PCR; TCRdb keeps in-frame clones, though not all of them. The table lists 25,000 to 35,000 clones, almost 85% of them singletons. The receptor was isolated from an adult with an advanced solid tumor such as melanoma, head and neck, liver or kidney cancer. The source was CD4+ or CD8+ T cells sorted from blood, collected in a trial of the OX40 agonist ivuxolimab.

In nucleotides, the CDR3 is TGTGCCAGCAGCTTGGGAGACAGAGGCAATCAGCCCCAGCATTTT. This codes for CASSLGDRGNQPQHF. The rearrangement uses TRBV5-6 and TRBJ1-5, with D possibly being TRBD1 (5 bases). The CDR3 consists of 15 residues. CDR1 and CDR2 (germline): SGHDT, YYEEEE. V lost 0 bases and J 2 bases, leaving 9 bases between the germline ends.